The 14 T cell receptor beta chains below were found in one sample sequenced in a study of immune cell composition in non-small cell lung cancer. The table came from immunoSEQ multiplex PCR; TCRdb's copy has only in-frame clones and leaves some out. This repertoire shows 1,500 to 2,000 clones, around three quarters found once; its top ten account for 9.9%. The sequenced sample was lung tumor tissue. The receptors here all came from a human donor with non-small cell lung cancer.

V is TRBV21-1 and J is TRBJ1-1; the DNA was not used to check the table's D call, TRBD1. TRBV21-1 has pseudogene status. This CDR3 region has 14 residues. Here the CDR3 reads CASSQYTIRTEAFF. The CDR3 DNA reads as TGTGCCAGCAGCCAGTACACAATTCGCACTGAAGCTTTCTTT.

This clone was seen only once. The V and J genes are TRBV27 and TRBJ2-3; the D is unclear. Trimming pared 2 bases from V and 2 bases from J, leaving 8 bases between. This CDR3 has 14 residues. Germline V CDR1 and CDR2: MNHEY, SMNVEV (reference sequence). CDR3 DNA: TGTGCCAGCAGTTTAATTCCTTCCACAGATACGCAGTATTTT. Its protein is CASSLIPSTDTQYF.

This clone was detected a few times. The J gene is TRBJ2-1, the V gene TRBV14, with 8 nucleotides matching TRBD2. The CDR3 consists of 17 residues. CDR1 is SGHDN and CDR2 is FVKESK in the germline V gene. After removal of 4 bases from V and 7 bases from J, the junction contained 15 bases not matched to a gene. Here the CDR3 reads CASSPTSVLQYGNEQFF. DNA of the CDR3: TGTGCCAGCAGCCCGACTAGCGTCCTTCAGTATGGGAATGAGCAGTTCTTC.

The V call is TRBV5-5, the J call TRBJ1-2; 12 bases align to TRBD1. V lost 4 bases, J lost 4 bases, and 17 bases stayed unmatched. The CDR3 is 19 residues long. Germline V gives CDR1 SGHKS, CDR2 YYEKEE (reference sequence). The CDR3 is CASSIRSGTGGGPRYGYTF. DNA of the CDR3: TGTGCCAGCAGCATCAGGTCGGGGACAGGGGGCGGTCCTCGCTATGGCTACACCTTC.

The V and J genes are TRBV5-4 and TRBJ2-5; the match to TRBD1 covers 9 bases. The CDR3 covers 16 residues. V trimming: 4 bases; J trimming: 11 bases; junction bases outside the gene matches: 18. In germline, CDR1 is SGHNT, CDR2 YYREEE (reference sequence). CDR3 sequence reads: CASSPPPGQGPEEQYF. Written as DNA, the CDR3 is TGTGCCAGCAGCCCTCCCCCGGGACAGGGACCTGAAGAGCAGTACTTC. Using reference TRBV5-4 and TRBJ2-5 for the parts outside the CDR3, the full variable domain is ETGVTQSPTHLIKTRGQQVTLRCSSQSGHNTVSWYQQALGQGPQFIFQYYREEENGRGNFPPRFSGLQFPNYSSELNVNALELDDSALYLCASSPPPGQGPEEQYFGPGTRLLVL.

This clone was seen more than once but under ten times. The chain recombines TRBV7-2 with TRBJ2-5, with D possibly being TRBD2 (5 bases). The V and J ends lost 1 base and 7 bases respectively, with 7 bases between them. The CDR3 runs to 12 residues. CDR1 is SGHTA and CDR2 is FQGNSA in the germline V gene. CDR3 DNA: TGTGCCAGCAGCTTAGGGGCGGGGACCCAGTACTTC. Its translation: CASSLGAGTQYF.

The chain employs TRBV5-1 and TRBJ1-1, with D perhaps matching TRBD1 (6 bases). The CDR3 runs to 15 residues. V gave up 3 bases and J gave up 1 base, with 13 bases separating them. CDR1 SGHRS and CDR2 YFSETQ come from the germline V gene. CDR3: CASSSAGARNTEAFF. CDR3 coding DNA: TGCGCCAGCAGCTCCGCAGGGGCGCGGAACACTGAAGCTTTCTTT. Full variable domain (remainder filled in from reference TRBV5-1 and TRBJ1-1): KAGVTQTPRYLIKTRGQQVTLSCSPISGHRSVSWYQQTPGQGLQFLFEYFSETQRNKGNFPGRFSGRQFSNSRSEMNVSTLELGDSALYLCASSSAGARNTEAFFGQGTRLTVV.

The V call is TRBV19, the J call TRBJ1-5; 10 positions agree with TRBD1. The germline V gene has CDR1 LNHDA and CDR2 SQIVND (reference sequence). J was trimmed by 1 base and V by 6 bases; bases with no gene match: 6. This CDR3 spans 16 amino acids. CDR3 nucleotide sequence: TGTGCCAGTAGCGGAACGGACAGGGGGAGCAATCAGCCCCAGCATTTT. This translates into CASSGTDRGSNQPQHF.

The chain joins TRBV28 to TRBJ2-7, with 10 bases lining up with TRBD1. The CDR3 consists of 18 residues. The germline V gene encodes CDR1 MDHEN and CDR2 SYDVKM. The ends lost 0 bases at V and 2 bases at J; junction bases unmatched: 10. CDR3: CASSLWGQGRGRAYEQYF. CDR3 bases: TGTGCCAGCAGTTTATGGGGACAGGGGAGGGGAAGGGCCTACGAGCAGTACTTC.

Of note for this clone: Different DNA sequences within this sample yield the same CDR3. V is TRBV9 and J is TRBJ2-7, with 7 bases identical to TRBD1. The CDR3 spans 14 residues. With V trimmed by 0 bases and J by 2 bases, 2 bases remained unmatched. Per germline, CDR1 SGDLS and CDR2 YYNGEE. In DNA form, the CDR3 reads TGTGCCAGCAGCGTAGGGCAGGGGGCCTACGAGCAGTACTTC. The encoded protein is CASSVGQGAYEQYF. The full variable domain, its missing parts supplied by reference TRBV9 and TRBJ2-7, is DSGVTQTPKHLITATGQRVTLRCSPRSGDLSVYWYQQSLDQGLQFLIQYYNGEERAKGNILERFSAQQFPDLHSELNLSSLELGDSALYFCASSVGQGAYEQYFGPGTRLTVT.

This clone occurred once. The chain employs TRBV6-1 and TRBJ1-1, with D perhaps matching TRBD1 (6 bases). Trimming removed 10 bases at V and 5 bases at J, with 11 bases between. In germline, CDR1 is MNHNS, CDR2 SASEGT. The CDR3 covers 11 residues. The CDR3 region is CATAGETEAFF. The CDR3 DNA reads TGTGCCACCGCAGGGGAGACTGAAGCTTTCTTT.

This sequence joins TRBV21-1 and TRBJ1-2; TRBD1 was called by the table and not checked on the DNA. TRBV21-1 is flagged as a pseudogene. The CDR3 sequence is 14 residues long. CDR3: CASSPLGARDGYTF. Written as DNA, the CDR3 is TGTGCCAGCAGCCCCTTGGGGGCGAGGGATGGCTACACCTTC.

V usage is TRBV11-3 and J usage is TRBJ2-5, with 9 bases identical to TRBD1. Germline CDR1 and CDR2: SGHNT and YENEEA. CDR3 length: 15 residues. The V segment lost 5 bases and the J segment 3 bases; nucleotides outside the gene matches: 7. This CDR3 is CASSQGRTGEETQYF. The CDR3 nucleotides are TGTGCCAGCAGCCAAGGGAGGACAGGGGAAGAGACCCAGTACTTC.

The chain couples TRBV7-2 to TRBJ2-1, with 11 bases identical to TRBD2. The junction had 10 bases not matched to a gene; V was cut back by 0 bases and J by 15 bases. Per the germline V gene, CDR1 is SGHTA and CDR2 is FQGNSA. The CDR3 contains 15 residues. The CDR3 DNA is TGTGCCAGCAGCTTAGCGCTGCTAGCGGGGGGTCATCTGTTCTTC. Protein product: CASSLALLAGGHLFF.